The 3 T cell receptor beta chains listed next were all sequenced from one sample in a study of response to subunit inactivated influenza vaccine. TCRdb reprocessed the RT-PCR reads via MiXCR and lists one record per CDR3 protein. The sample has under 550,000 distinct CDR3 sequences; less than 10% are singletons. The sample consisted of PBMCs from blood, taken around 2 years after vaccination. Every receptor here comes from a man aged 50-75 years who received an inactivated influenza vaccine.

The chain employs TRBV4-3 and TRBJ2-7, with 9 bases that match TRBD2. J gave up 2 bases and V 1 base, and 3 bases lay outside the gene matches. The CDR3 spans 15 residues. Germline V gene data show CDR1 as LGHNA and CDR2 as YSLEER. The CDR3 DNA sequence: TGCGCCAGCAGCCAAGGTAGCGGGGGTACCTACGAGCAGTACTTC. Amino acid sequence: CASSQGSGGTYEQYF.

This clonotype has more than one count but fewer than ten. The CDR3 reads CASSHKSGRAINEQFF. The CDR3 DNA reads as TGTGCCAGCAGCCACAAGAGCGGGAGGGCGATCAATGAGCAGTTCTTC. This chain links TRBV7-3 with TRBJ2-1; 10 bases agree with TRBD2. Germline V gene sequence: CDR1 SGHTA, CDR2 FQGTGA. V gave up 5 bases and J gave up 6 bases; unmatched junction bases: 10. The CDR3 is 16 residues long.

In nucleotides, the CDR3 is TGCGCCAGCAGCTTGCAAAGTCAGAACTATGGCTACACCTTC. Residues: CASSLQSQNYGYTF. The V call is TRBV5-1, the J call TRBJ1-2; D is undetermined. Trimming removed 1 base from V and 2 bases from J, with 9 bases in between. This CDR3 spans 14 amino acids. From germline, CDR1 is SGHRS and CDR2 YFSETQ.